The rows below give T cell receptor beta chains drawn from one sample of a study of control samples from healthy donors and cancer patients. Some clones are missing from TCRdb's copy, which holds only in-frame ones; the method was immunoSEQ multiplex PCR. This sample has roughly 120,000 clones, with around 88% found just once. The material sequenced was blood. The receptors were sampled from a man between 40 and 49 years old in good health. CDR3s include the opening cysteine and the closing phenylalanine or tryptophan. A D gene is named only where the DNA matches it firmly. Expanded clones are given a class, and other clones once, few, many or no size at all.

TRBV3-1/TRBV3-2	TRBJ1-2	NA	NA	CASSQALGRSGYTF	TGTGCCAGCAGCCAAGCGTTAGGGAGAAGTGGCTACACCTTC
TRBV19	TRBJ1-2	NA	NA	CASSIRTAINYGYTF	TGTGCCAGTAGTATCCGGACAGCAATTAACTATGGCTACACCTTC
TRBV19	TRBJ1-3	TRBD1	NA	CASTSGGAGNTIYF	TGTGCCAGTACCTCAGGGGGGGCTGGAAACACCATATATTTT
TRBV11-3	TRBJ1-3	NA	NA	CASRLFGNTIYF	TGTGCCAGCAGACTCTTTGGAAACACCATATATTTT
TRBV6-4	TRBJ1-5	NA	once	CASSDFSLRDYSNQPQHF	TGTGCCAGCAGTGACTTTTCTCTAAGAGATTATAGCAATCAGCCCCAGCATTTT
TRBV5-8	TRBJ2-5	TRBD1	NA	CASSLGAGGTETQYF	TGTGCCAGCAGCTTGGGGGCAGGGGGCACGGAGACCCAGTACTTC
TRBV5-1	TRBJ2-5	NA	NA	CASSLVAGSIQETQYF	TGCGCCAGCAGCTTGGTGGCCGGGTCCATCCAAGAGACCCAGTACTTC
TRBV12-3/TRBV12-4	TRBJ2-3	NA	NA	CASSLGETDTQYF	TGTGCCAGCAGTTTGGGGGAAACAGATACGCAGTATTTT
TRBV3-1/TRBV3-2	TRBJ2-7	TRBD1	NA	CASSQDRVEGGEVSYEQYF	TGTGCCAGCAGCCAAGATAGGGTTGAAGGGGGCGAAGTCAGCTACGAGCAGTACTTC
TRBV27	TRBJ1-2	NA	NA	CASSLSLNDYGYTF	TGTGCCAGCAGTTTATCCCTGAATGACTATGGCTACACCTTC
TRBV19	TRBJ1-2	NA	NA	CASSTFWAVINYGYTF	TGTGCCAGTAGTACATTTTGGGCGGTGATTAACTATGGCTACACCTTC
TRBV5-4	TRBJ2-7	NA	NA	CASSQQGTYEQYF	TGTGCCAGCAGCCAACAGGGTACCTACGAGCAGTACTTC
TRBV11-1	TRBJ2-5	NA	NA	CATGMGIGETQYF	TGTGCCACCGGAATGGGCATTGGAGAGACCCAGTACTTC
TRBV19	TRBJ2-1	TRBD2	NA	CASSTGLVPNNEQFF	TGTGCCAGTAGTACCGGACTAGTACCCAATAATGAGCAGTTCTTC
TRBV19	TRBJ2-3	NA	NA	CASSIIGQPFSSTDTQYF	TGTGCCAGTAGTATAATCGGACAGCCGTTTTCTAGCACAGATACGCAGTATTTT
TRBV7-3	TRBJ2-3	NA	NA	CASSRGLGTDTQYF	TGTGCCAGCAGCAGGGGTCTTGGAACAGATACGCAGTATTTT
TRBV21-1	TRBJ2-1	NA	NA	CASSRGRGSRSYNEQFF	TGTGCCAGCAGCAGGGGGCGGGGTAGTAGGTCCTACAATGAGCAGTTCTTC
TRBV7-3	TRBJ2-7	NA	NA	CASSLTVAPNEQYF	TGTGCCAGCAGCTTGACCGTTGCGCCCAACGAGCAGTACTTC
TRBV5-1	TRBJ1-1	NA	NA	CASSFQGTNTEAFF	TGCGCCAGCAGCTTCCAGGGCACGAACACTGAAGCTTTCTTT
TRBV19	TRBJ2-7	NA	NA	CASSIDLVVSEVYEQYF	TGTGCCAGTAGTATAGATTTAGTGGTGTCTGAGGTCTACGAGCAGTACTTC
TRBV7-9	TRBJ2-7	NA	once	CASSRDRGGYPGDEQYF	TGTGCCAGCAGCCGAGACAGGGGAGGGTATCCCGGGGACGAGCAGTACTTC
TRBV4-3	TRBJ1-2	TRBD1	NA	CASSQQHTGGSGIWGYTF	TGCGCCAGCAGCCAACAACATACAGGGGGCTCGGGGATTTGGGGCTACACCTTC
TRBV30	TRBJ1-3	NA	once	CAWGQPNSGNTIYF	TGTGCCTGGGGACAGCCTAACTCTGGAAACACCATATATTTT
TRBV12-3/TRBV12-4	TRBJ2-3	NA	NA	CASSLGSTDTQYF	TGTGCCAGCAGTTTGGGAAGCACAGATACGCAGTATTTT
TRBV4-2	TRBJ2-1	NA	NA	CASSPGSDYSYNEQFF	TGTGCCAGCAGCCCTGGATCTGACTACTCCTACAATGAGCAGTTCTTC
TRBV7-9	TRBJ1-1	NA	once	CASSLAQVQWEAFF	TGTGCCAGCAGCTTAGCCCAGGTTCAATGGGAGGCTTTCTTT
TRBV10-1	TRBJ1-1	TRBD1	NA	CASRQTGADTEAFF	TGCGCCAGCAGACAGACAGGGGCGGACACTGAAGCTTTCTTT
TRBV7-6	TRBJ2-7	NA	NA	CASSLAGKTEQYF	TGTGCCAGCAGCTTAGCAGGGAAGACAGAGCAGTACTTC
TRBV11-3	TRBJ2-7	TRBD2	NA	CASSPGTNYEQYF	TGTGCCAGCAGCCCCGGGACTAACTACGAGCAGTACTTC
TRBV7-2	TRBJ2-7	NA	NA	CANLFNRGRTYEQYF	TGTGCCAATCTTTTCAATCGGGGGAGAACTTACGAGCAGTACTTC
TRBV4-1	TRBJ2-2	TRBD1	NA	CASSHGVGRGHTGELFF	TGCGCCAGCAGCCATGGGGTTGGCAGGGGGCACACCGGGGAGCTGTTTTTT
TRBV7-6	TRBJ1-2	TRBD1	NA	CASSPPTWTGNYGYTF	TGTGCCAGCAGCCCACCTACGTGGACAGGGAACTATGGCTACACCTTC
TRBV7-9	TRBJ1-4	TRBD1	NA	CASSSQGPNEKLFF	TGTGCCAGCAGTTCACAGGGGCCGAATGAAAAACTGTTTTTT
TRBV11-2	TRBJ2-7	NA	few	CASSLNGYEQYF	TGTGCCAGCAGCTTAAACGGGTACGAGCAGTACTTC
TRBV6-4	TRBJ2-1	TRBD2	NA	CASSDSASGGYNEQFF	TGTGCCAGCAGTGACTCTGCCAGCGGGGGATACAATGAGCAGTTCTTC
TRBV27	TRBJ1-4	NA	NA	CASSLSTGSNEKLFF	TGTGCCAGCAGTTTATCTACAGGCTCCAATGAAAAACTGTTTTTT
TRBV27	TRBJ1-3	NA	NA	CASSGGSSGNTIYF	TGTGCCAGCTCCGGCGGCTCCTCTGGAAACACCATATATTTT
TRBV5-1	TRBJ1-5	NA	NA	CASRLGDLPNQPQHF	TGCGCCAGCAGATTAGGCGACCTTCCCAATCAGCCCCAGCATTTT
TRBV6-1	TRBJ1-2	NA	NA	CASSEHSLNYGYTF	TGTGCCAGCAGTGAACACAGCTTAAACTATGGCTACACCTTC
TRBV9	TRBJ1-2	NA	NA	CASSGPGVSGYTF	TGTGCCAGCAGCGGACCTGGGGTATCTGGCTACACCTTC
TRBV5-8	TRBJ2-7	NA	NA	CASSRRGAGEQYF	TGTGCCAGCAGCCGACGGGGGGCGGGCGAGCAGTACTTC
TRBV20-1	TRBJ2-1	NA	NA	CSALSYNEQFF	TGCAGTGCCCTCTCCTACAATGAGCAGTTCTTC
TRBV4-1	TRBJ1-1	NA	NA	CASSQLQVGDTEAFF	TGCGCCAGCAGCCAATTACAGGTCGGGGACACTGAAGCTTTCTTT
TRBV3-1/TRBV3-2	TRBJ1-3	TRBD1	NA	CASSRDSLSGNTIYF	TGTGCCAGCAGCCGGGACAGCCTCTCTGGAAACACCATATATTTT
TRBV13	TRBJ1-1	TRBD1	NA	CASSPRQGMNTEAFF	TGTGCCAGCAGCCCGCGACAGGGCATGAACACTGAAGCTTTCTTT
TRBV6-5	TRBJ2-1	NA	NA	CASKGRGYNEQFF	TGTGCCAGCAAAGGGAGGGGGTACAATGAGCAGTTCTTC
TRBV29-1	TRBJ2-2	TRBD1	NA	CSVEGTGRNGELFF	TGCAGCGTTGAAGGGACAGGTAGAAACGGGGAGCTGTTTTTT
TRBV19	TRBJ2-3	NA	NA	CASHEGPQDTQYF	TGTGCCAGTCACGAGGGGCCACAAGATACGCAGTATTTT
TRBV7-6	TRBJ2-3	NA	NA	CASSPTGNSISTDTQYF	TGTGCCAGCAGCCCCACCGGGAATAGCATCAGCACAGATACGCAGTATTTT
TRBV21-1	TRBJ1-5	NA	NA	CASLGQDDQPQHF	TGTGCCAGCCTAGGGCAGGACGATCAGCCCCAGCATTTT
TRBV19	TRBJ1-1	NA	NA	CASSIGQGNTEAFF	TGTGCCAGTAGTATAGGGCAGGGGAACACTGAAGCTTTCTTT
TRBV7-2	TRBJ1-1	NA	NA	CASRSGINTEAFF	TGTGCCAGCAGATCCGGGATAAACACTGAAGCTTTCTTT
TRBV19	TRBJ2-1	TRBD2	NA	CASSPQRGGPEQFF	TGTGCCAGTAGTCCCCAGCGGGGGGGCCCTGAGCAGTTCTTC
TRBV18	TRBJ2-6	TRBD2	NA	CASSPVAGGSSGANVLTF	TGTGCCAGCTCACCCGTAGCGGGGGGGAGCTCTGGGGCCAACGTCCTGACTTTC
TRBV10-3	TRBJ1-2	NA	NA	CAIRGTAYGYTF	TGTGCCATCAGGGGGACGGCCTATGGCTACACCTTC
TRBV5-1	TRBJ2-6	NA	NA	CASSLLEGAAGANVLTF	TGCGCCAGCAGCTTGTTGGAGGGGGCGGCTGGGGCCAACGTCCTGACTTTC
TRBV7-9	TRBJ1-5	NA	NA	CASSLVGEPMGPQHF	TGTGCCAGCAGCTTAGTGGGCGAGCCGATGGGTCCCCAGCATTTT
TRBV13	TRBJ2-7	TRBD1	NA	CASSPTGDTYEQYF	TGTGCCAGCAGCCCGACAGGGGATACCTACGAGCAGTACTTC
TRBV4-1	TRBJ1-4	TRBD1	NA	CASSPYRGLGSNEKLFF	TGCGCCAGCAGCCCCTACAGGGGGCTTGGATCTAATGAAAAACTGTTTTTT